Listed here are 21 T cell receptor beta chains from one sample, sequenced in a study of radiation and T cells in renal cell carcinoma. The repertoire was sequenced with immunoSEQ multiplex PCR; TCRdb's copy has only in-frame clones and lacks some. The sample shows 150,000 or so clones, around nine tenths of them seen only once. The sample's time point: baseline pretreatment blood. The treatment was: 15 Gy SBRT to primary tumor, nephrectomy 4 weeks later. The sequencing here drew on blood, taken from a patient whose treatment included radiotherapy and nephrectomy. The receptor set was obtained from a woman aged 45-65 years with renal cell carcinoma.

The rearrangement joins TRBV18 to TRBJ2-2; D remains unclear. The germline CDR1 and CDR2 sequences are KGHSH and LQKENI. This CDR3 region has 14 residues. Trimming pared 2 bases from V and 4 bases from J, leaving 8 bases between. The DNA for the CDR3 is TGTGCCAGCTCACCAGGCCCTTTCACCGGGGAGCTGTTTTTT. Its protein product is CASSPGPFTGELFF.

This clone has a handful of counts. J is TRBJ1-5 and V is TRBV18; no definite D call. The length of the CDR3 is 13 residues. Germline V gene lookup returns CDR1 KGHSH and CDR2 LQKENI. The V end lost 3 bases, the J end lost 5 bases, and 8 bases lay between the germline ends. CDR3 nucleotide sequence: TGTGCCAGCTCACCTGACCTATATCAGCCCCAGCATTTT. Amino acid sequence: CASSPDLYQPQHF.

The chain couples TRBV4-1 to TRBJ1-6; 7 nucleotides agree with TRBD1. Germline CDR1 is MGHRA and CDR2 is YSYEKL. With 4 bases clipped from V and 7 bases from J, the junction kept 10 bases outside the gene matches. The CDR3 loop spans 16 amino acids. The CDR3 loop reads CASSRPSGQRNSPLHF. The DNA of the CDR3 is TGCGCCAGCAGCCGTCCATCGGGACAGCGCAATTCACCCCTCCACTTT.

This chain uses TRBV19 with TRBJ1-2; 7 bases line up with TRBD1. Looked up from germline, CDR1 is LNHDA and CDR2 is SQIVND (reference sequence). Germline trimming cut 8 bases from V and 0 bases from J; bases unmatched to any gene: 3. The CDR3 has 13 residues. CDR3 in DNA: TGTGCCAGTTTGGGACAGTCTAACTATGGCTACACCTTC. It is translated as CASLGQSNYGYTF.

The chain recombines TRBV5-1 with TRBJ1-6; D is unclear. Trimming took 0 bases from V and 9 from J, leaving 16 bases between them. This CDR3 contains 16 residues. Germline V gene sequence: CDR1 SGHRS, CDR2 YFSETQ. This CDR3 reads CASSLDAGSRASPLHF. The CDR3 nucleotides read TGCGCCAGCAGCTTGGATGCAGGCTCCCGGGCTTCACCCCTCCACTTT.

This chain uses TRBV28 with TRBJ2-2; D unclear. The CDR3 consists of 14 residues. Germline values: CDR1 MDHEN, CDR2 SYDVKM. Deletions cut 1 base from V and 6 bases from J, with 9 bases between. CDR3 DNA sequence: TGTGCCAGCAGTTTATTAGGGTACTCCGGGGAGCTGTTTTTT. It yields the protein CASSLLGYSGELFF.

The chain uses TRBV14 and TRBJ1-4; unclear D gene. The germline CDR1 and CDR2 sequences are SGHDN and FVKESK. The CDR3 covers 13 residues. The ends were cut back, 4 bases at V and 8 bases at J, with 11 bases in the middle. In DNA, the CDR3 is TGTGCCAGCAGCCGCGGGGTTGGGGAAAAACTGTTTTTT. This codes for CASSRGVGEKLFF.

This chain uses TRBV6-1 with TRBJ1-2, with D perhaps matching TRBD1 (5 bases). V gave up 2 bases and J gave up 2 bases, with 6 bases separating them. Germline lookup yields CDR1 MNHNS and CDR2 SASEGT. The CDR3 is 13 residues long. DNA of the CDR3: TGTGCCAGCAGTGAACGGACAAACTATGGCTACACCTTC. Amino acid sequence: CASSERTNYGYTF.

This clone was seen only once. The chain joins TRBV6-6 to TRBJ1-4; 8 nucleotides line up with TRBD1. Germline trimming cut 2 bases from V and 8 bases from J; bases unmatched to any gene: 7. The CDR3 contains 15 residues. Germline V gives CDR1 MNHNY, CDR2 SVGAGI (reference sequence). The CDR3 loop is CASSYETGEWEKLFF. CDR3 bases: TGTGCCAGCAGTTACGAGACAGGGGAGTGGGAAAAACTGTTTTTT.

This chain links TRBV28 with TRBJ1-2; D gene uncertain. The CDR3 spans 17 residues. The germline V gene has CDR1 MDHEN and CDR2 SYDVKM. V lost 2 bases and J 3 bases, leaving 19 bases between the germline ends. Written as DNA, the CDR3 is TGTGCCAGCAGTTTAGAGGGAGCGCCCAACCGCTACTATGGCTACACCTTC. This translates into CASSLEGAPNRYYGYTF.

With respect to this clone: The junction departs from germline at one end; a sequencing error may be responsible. The genes are TRBV7-7 and TRBJ2-3; the match to TRBD2 covers 8 bases. This CDR3 is 16 amino acids long. From germline, CDR1 is SSHAT and CDR2 FNYEAQ (reference sequence). CDR3 amino acids: CASSLASGGGTDTQYF. In nucleotides, the CDR3 is TGTGCTAGCAGCTTAGCGAGCGGGGGAGGAACAGATACGCAGTATTTT.

The rearrangement uses TRBV19 and TRBJ1-2, with D tentatively TRBD1 (6 bases). Trimming took 10 bases from V and 2 from J, leaving 11 bases between them. Per the germline V gene, CDR1 is LNHDA and CDR2 is SQIVND (reference sequence). The length of the CDR3 is 12 residues. Here the CDR3 reads CATQGANYGYTF. As DNA, the CDR3 is TGTGCCACACAGGGCGCGAACTATGGCTACACCTTC.

The chain links TRBV6-1 to TRBJ1-2; D is ambiguous. Per the germline V gene, CDR1 is MNHNS and CDR2 is SASEGT. V was cut by 2 bases and J by 4 bases, with 14 bases left in between. The CDR3 sequence is 15 residues long. The CDR3: CASSEKVARAYGYTF. In nucleotides, the CDR3 is TGTGCCAGCAGTGAAAAGGTTGCCAGAGCCTATGGCTACACCTTC.

This clone was seen more than once but under ten times. The J gene is TRBJ1-2, the V gene TRBV19; no definite D call. CDR1 LNHDA and CDR2 SQIVND come from the germline V gene (reference sequence). The CDR3 length is 12 residues. With 5 bases removed from V and 3 bases from J, the gap between germline ends came to 7 bases. The CDR3 nucleotides read TGTGCCAGTAGTCTGGGTGACTATGGCTACACCTTC. It codes for CASSLGDYGYTF.

The CDR3 loop is CASSGQGNTGELFF. The DNA of the CDR3 is TGCGCCAGTTCAGGACAGGGGAACACCGGGGAGCTGTTTTTT. The chain uses TRBV5-1 and TRBJ2-2; 8 nucleotides match TRBD1. CDR3 length: 14 residues. Trimming removed 8 bases from V and 1 base from J; junction bases left unmatched: 4. Germline V gene sequence: CDR1 SGHRS, CDR2 YFSETQ.

This clone was seen once. The chain joins TRBV7-2 to TRBJ2-7; D might be TRBD2 (6 bases). Germline V CDR1 and CDR2: SGHTA, FQGNSA. The CDR3 totals 16 residues. The V gene lost 0 bases and the J gene lost 1 base, with 13 bases spanning the gap. Written as DNA, the CDR3 is TGTGCCAGCAGCTTAGCCCCCGGGAGTCAATCCTACGAGCAGTACTTC. Encoded protein: CASSLAPGSQSYEQYF.

The rearrangement joins TRBV15 to TRBJ2-7; D may be TRBD2 (5 bases). The V end was cut by 0 bases, the J end by 2 bases, with 17 bases between. The CDR3 contains 17 residues. From germline, CDR1 is LNHNV and CDR2 YYDKDF (reference sequence). In DNA form, the CDR3 reads TGTGCCACCAGCAGAGACGTCGGGTGGACGAGGGCCTACGAGCAGTACTTC. Encoded protein: CATSRDVGWTRAYEQYF.

The CDR3 DNA reads TGTGCCAGCAGCTTTACGGGGGTCACAGATACGCAGTATTTT. Its translation: CASSFTGVTDTQYF. The chain couples TRBV7-2 to TRBJ2-3; a possible D gene is TRBD2 (6 bases). This CDR3 region has 14 residues. Looked up from germline, CDR1 is SGHTA and CDR2 is FQGNSA. Between the trimmed V and J ends, which lost 3 bases and 2 bases, there was a span of 9 bases.

In this sample, this clone turned up a few times. The chain employs TRBV6-5 and TRBJ2-7, with 10 nucleotides matching TRBD1. CDR1 is MNHEY, CDR2 SVGAGI, per germline. The CDR3 sequence is 14 residues long. Trimming removed 7 bases from V and 2 bases from J; junction bases left unmatched: 5. This CDR3 is CASIRGQGAYEQYF. The CDR3 DNA reads as TGTGCCAGCATCAGAGGACAGGGGGCCTACGAGCAGTACTTC.

The V gene is TRBV19, the J gene TRBJ1-1; D call uncertain. This CDR3 spans 12 amino acids. Trimming took off 1 base at V and 4 bases at J, with 4 bases between the two ends. The germline V gene encodes CDR1 LNHDA and CDR2 SQIVND (reference sequence). The CDR3 DNA sequence: TGTGCCAGTAGTATAGGTAGCACTGAAGCTTTCTTT. This translates into CASSIGSTEAFF.

The chain joins TRBV4-3 to TRBJ2-1, with 10 bases identical to TRBD1. CDR1 and CDR2 from the germline V gene are LGHNA and YSLEER. Trimming took 4 bases from V and 5 from J; bases not matched to a gene: 2. The CDR3 length is 14 residues. CDR3 nucleotides: TGCGCCAGCAGCCGCGGACAGGGGGACAATGAGCAGTTCTTC. Translated: CASSRGQGDNEQFF.